This T cell receptor beta chain appears in the sequencing data of a study of T cell responses to AZD1222 COVID-19 vaccine. The overall study: Researchers grouped second doses given at about 4 or about 12 weeks into one pool.

Regarding the study as a whole: Baseline seropositivity characterized only a handful of AZD1222 recipients.

For this clone: The antigen is unknown.

Only in-frame clones appear in the TCRdb table, and some are missing; sequencing was by immunoSEQ multiplex PCR. The data contain approximately 160,000 clones, 85% to 95% of them seen just once; the ten biggest clones take up 0.9%. The source of this sequence is an adult in good health. Sequencing was performed on peripheral blood, taken on day 0 of AZD1222 vaccination.

The CDR3 sequence is CASSWDRDQPQHF. The CDR3 DNA follows: TGTGCCAGCAGCTGGGACAGGGATCAGCCCCAGCATTTT. This chain joins TRBV5-8 and TRBJ1-5; 9 bases map to TRBD1. V trimming: 3 bases; J trimming: 5 bases; junction bases outside the gene matches: 0. The CDR3 has 13 amino acids. The germline CDR1 and CDR2 sequences are SGHTS and YDEGEE.